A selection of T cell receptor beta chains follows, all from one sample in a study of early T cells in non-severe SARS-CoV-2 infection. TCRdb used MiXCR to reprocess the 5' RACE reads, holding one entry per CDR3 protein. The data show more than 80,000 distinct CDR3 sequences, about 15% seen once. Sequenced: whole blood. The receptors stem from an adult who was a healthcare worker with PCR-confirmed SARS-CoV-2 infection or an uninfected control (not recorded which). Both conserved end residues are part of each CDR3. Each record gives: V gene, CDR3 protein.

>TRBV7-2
CASSYRQAPFTDTQYF
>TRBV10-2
CASSAYPYNSPLHF
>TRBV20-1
CSASIGGARNEQFF
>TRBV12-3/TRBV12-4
CASRNGRNQPQHF
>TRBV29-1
CSVEDLRLGVSLPDTQYF
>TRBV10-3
CAISALVGTDTQYF
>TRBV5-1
CASSPLQTGHTEAFF
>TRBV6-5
CATTTSGGATDTQYF
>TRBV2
CASSAGQVYGYTF
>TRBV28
CASSLSAARLSYEQYF
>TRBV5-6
CASSWTGTEAFF
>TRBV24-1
CATSEPGTGYDGELFF
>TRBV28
CASSLLRGGGANYGYTF
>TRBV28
CATRSSGEIQETQYF
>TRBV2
CASSVFGGRNGYTF
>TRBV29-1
CSVVNAGWANVLTF
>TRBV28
CASRLPGTTDTQYF
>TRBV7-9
CAKDSGGRSQPQHF
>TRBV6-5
CASRPAASDEQFF
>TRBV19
CASTPGEPYNEQFF
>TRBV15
CATSRTKTSGRETQYF
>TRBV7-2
CASSHFYRGEGYTF
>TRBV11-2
CASRPGPRPTEAFF
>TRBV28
CASSPPGTGGQETQYF
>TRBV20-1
CSANLFGTALQYF
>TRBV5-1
CASSFQMAGGTEAFF
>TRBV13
CASRQGFGANVLTF
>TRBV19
CASDPGTEKLFF
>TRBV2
CASSPAWGTEAFF
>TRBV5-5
CASSLDWSSYNEQFF
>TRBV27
CASSSRGPMNTEAFF
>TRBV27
CASSLLGDRNQPQHF
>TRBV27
CASLRGGQRNYNEQFF
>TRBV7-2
CASSFGGLKNIQYF
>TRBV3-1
CASSQDRSPGNTIYF
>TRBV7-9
CASSSWTGGDYEQYF
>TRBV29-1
CSVEASGGSNTGELFF
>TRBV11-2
CASSPVYGLVKNIQYF
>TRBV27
CASSSGTSGSGANVLTF
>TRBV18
CASSPPSSGGHGTNEQFF